Reported below is one T cell receptor (beta chain). These data belong to a study of blood T cell repertoires in COVID-19. Study details: Italy, Spain and the United States were the sources of the convalescent and acute COVID-19 samples.

The V and J ends lost 5 bases and 4 bases respectively, with 9 bases between them. Per germline, CDR1 LGHDT and CDR2 YNNKEL (reference sequence). CDR3 size: 13 residues. Authors' methods: Counts of nucleated cells, estimated from reference gene primer amplification, were obtained. Generated by immunoSEQ multiplex PCR, the TCRdb table keeps only in-frame clones and is missing some. The V and J calls and the clone size are those of that table, but D and trimming were determined from the DNA. This table has approximately 210,000 clones, about 92% appearing once. The source of this sequence is a man younger than 45 with acute or convalescent COVID-19. The sequenced sample was peripheral blood. The gene calls are TRBV3-1 (or the pseudogene TRBV3-2) and TRBJ1-5; D remains unclear. The CDR3 sequence is CASSLQLNQPQHF. The CDR3 DNA is TGTGCCAGCAGCTTACAGTTGAATCAGCCCCAGCATTTT.